What follows describes a single TCR beta chain. These data are taken from a study of blood T cell repertoires in COVID-19. Study information: Some COVID-19 samples were acute and others convalescent; all came from the United States, Italy and Spain. Sample material is recorded as cDNA or gDNA derived from T cells, B-cell-depleted T cells, or PBMCs.

The junction had 9 bases not matched to a gene; V was cut back by 0 bases and J by 6 bases. CDR3 length equals 16 residues. CDR1 is MNHEY, CDR2 SMNVEV, per germline (reference sequence). Authors' methods: Quantification of nucleated cells was approximated via reference gene primer amplification. Some clones are missing from TCRdb's copy, which holds only in-frame ones; the method was immunoSEQ multiplex PCR. V, J and clone size reflect that table, while D and trimming were determined from the DNA. Altogether more than 95,000 clones are present, approximately 90% being singletons, with the ten largest covering 1.8%.

The receptor was derived from a human donor with active COVID-19. The donor label of this sample is uncertain. This chain links TRBV27 with TRBJ1-2, with 8 bases identical to TRBD1. The sample consisted of peripheral blood. CDR3 DNA sequence: TGTGCCAGCAGTTTATCGGGTTGGCCAGGGGGCCATGGCTACACCTTC. Translated, it gives CASSLSGWPGGHGYTF.